Listed below are T cell receptor beta chains from one sample, sequenced in a study of blood T cell repertoires in COVID-19. The table came from immunoSEQ multiplex PCR; TCRdb's copy has only in-frame clones and leaves some out. Seen here are approximately 41,000 clones, roughly nine tenths observed once, and the top ten hold around 10%. Sequenced input: peripheral blood. All receptors come from an elderly woman with active COVID-19. Each CDR3 is given with its conserved first and last residue. D genes are given only for firm matches. Clone size is given for some rows only: seen once, a few or many times, or a class if the clone is expanded.

v_call: TRBV9
d_call: NA
j_call: TRBJ2-1
clone_size: NA
cdr3_nt: TGTGCCAGCAGCCCGGCCTACAATGAGCAGTTCTTC
cdr3_aa: CASSPAYNEQFF

v_call: TRBV6-2/TRBV6-3
d_call: NA
j_call: TRBJ2-6
clone_size: NA
cdr3_nt: TGTGCCAGCAGTTCGAAGGGGGGGTCCAACGTCCTGACTTTC
cdr3_aa: CASSSKGGSNVLTF

v_call: TRBV29-1
d_call: NA
j_call: TRBJ2-2
clone_size: NA
cdr3_nt: TGCAGCGTTGGGGGACTCACCAACACCGGGGAGCTGTTTTTT
cdr3_aa: CSVGGLTNTGELFF

v_call: TRBV13
d_call: NA
j_call: TRBJ1-1
clone_size: NA
cdr3_nt: TGTGCCAGCCGTCGGACACAAGCGAACACTGAAGCTTTCTTT
cdr3_aa: CASRRTQANTEAFF

v_call: TRBV19
d_call: TRBD1
j_call: TRBJ1-5
clone_size: NA
cdr3_nt: TGTGCCAGTAGTATAGAAACAGGGGGCTACGGCAATCAGCCCCAGCATTTT
cdr3_aa: CASSIETGGYGNQPQHF

v_call: TRBV19
d_call: TRBD1
j_call: TRBJ1-1
clone_size: NA
cdr3_nt: TGTGCCAGTAGTAAGACAGGGGTGGACACTGAAGCTTTCTTT
cdr3_aa: CASSKTGVDTEAFF

v_call: TRBV7-2
d_call: NA
j_call: TRBJ2-5
clone_size: NA
cdr3_nt: TGTGCCAGCAGCTTAGCCCGAGAGACCCAGTACTTC
cdr3_aa: CASSLARETQYF

v_call: TRBV7-2
d_call: NA
j_call: TRBJ1-2
clone_size: few
cdr3_nt: TGTGCCAGCAGCCCTAACCCACCCTATGGCTACACCTTC
cdr3_aa: CASSPNPPYGYTF

v_call: TRBV7-2
d_call: NA
j_call: TRBJ2-5
clone_size: NA
cdr3_nt: TGTGCCAGCAGCCCCGGTACAGGGCGCCCGGGCCAAGAGACCCAGTACTTC
cdr3_aa: CASSPGTGRPGQETQYF

v_call: TRBV10-3
d_call: TRBD2
j_call: TRBJ2-2
clone_size: NA
cdr3_nt: TGTGCCATCAGTGATGCGGGGGACACCGGGGAGCTGTTTTTT
cdr3_aa: CAISDAGDTGELFF

v_call: TRBV24-1
d_call: NA
j_call: TRBJ1-1
clone_size: NA
cdr3_nt: TGTGCCACCAGTGATGAAGGGGGCACTGAAGCTTTCTTT
cdr3_aa: CATSDEGGTEAFF

v_call: TRBV7-9
d_call: TRBD1
j_call: TRBJ1-2
clone_size: few
cdr3_nt: TGTGCCAGCAGCTTATTACAGGGGGTGGAAGGCTACACCTTC
cdr3_aa: CASSLLQGVEGYTF

v_call: TRBV29-1
d_call: TRBD2
j_call: TRBJ2-1
clone_size: NA
cdr3_nt: TGCAGCGCCGGGACTAGCGGGGGACTCTCCTACAATGAGCAGTTCTTC
cdr3_aa: CSAGTSGGLSYNEQFF

v_call: TRBV4-3
d_call: NA
j_call: TRBJ1-2
clone_size: NA
cdr3_nt: TGCGCCAGCAGCCAGGACCCTCGCAGGGAGGTTGGCTACACCTTC
cdr3_aa: CASSQDPRREVGYTF

v_call: TRBV2
d_call: NA
j_call: TRBJ1-1
clone_size: NA
cdr3_nt: TGTGCCAGCAGTTACAGACAGACCGCGACGAACACTGAAGCTTTCTTT
cdr3_aa: CASSYRQTATNTEAFF

v_call: TRBV11-2
d_call: NA
j_call: TRBJ2-1
clone_size: NA
cdr3_nt: TGTGCCAGCAGCTCCTTGGCGGGGGCATACAATGAGCAGTTCTTC
cdr3_aa: CASSSLAGAYNEQFF

v_call: TRBV4-1
d_call: TRBD2
j_call: TRBJ2-5
clone_size: NA
cdr3_nt: TGCGCCAGCAGCCAGGGAACTAGCGGCGGGGAGACCCAGTACTTC
cdr3_aa: CASSQGTSGGETQYF

v_call: TRBV27
d_call: TRBD1
j_call: TRBJ2-5
clone_size: NA
cdr3_nt: TGTGCCAGCAGTTGGACAGGGGGCGATCAAGAGACCCAGTACTTC
cdr3_aa: CASSWTGGDQETQYF

v_call: TRBV2
d_call: NA
j_call: TRBJ2-1
clone_size: NA
cdr3_nt: TGTGCCAGCTTAGACTACAATGAGCAGTTCTTC
cdr3_aa: CASLDYNEQFF

v_call: TRBV19
d_call: TRBD1
j_call: TRBJ1-2
clone_size: medium-sized
cdr3_nt: TGTGCCAAACGACTTAACGCCGGGACAGGCACTTATGGCTACACCTTC
cdr3_aa: CAKRLNAGTGTYGYTF

v_call: TRBV4-2
d_call: TRBD2
j_call: TRBJ2-5
clone_size: NA
cdr3_nt: TGTGCCAGCAGCCAAGTTGGGACTAGCGGGGGGCAAGAGACCCAGTACTTC
cdr3_aa: CASSQVGTSGGQETQYF

v_call: TRBV9
d_call: NA
j_call: TRBJ1-3
clone_size: few
cdr3_nt: TGTGCCAGCAGCGAAGACAGCTTCTCTGGAAACACCATATATTTT
cdr3_aa: CASSEDSFSGNTIYF

v_call: TRBV12-3/TRBV12-4
d_call: NA
j_call: TRBJ2-1
clone_size: NA
cdr3_nt: TGTGCCAGCCGCAGGGATAATGAGCAGTTCTTC
cdr3_aa: CASRRDNEQFF

v_call: TRBV5-7
d_call: NA
j_call: TRBJ1-2
clone_size: NA
cdr3_nt: TGTGCCAGCAGCGTACGGACACATTCAGAGGATGGCTACACCTTC
cdr3_aa: CASSVRTHSEDGYTF

v_call: TRBV5-1
d_call: TRBD2
j_call: TRBJ2-5
clone_size: NA
cdr3_nt: TGCGCCAGCAGCCCTGGGGACTATACGGAGACCCAGTACTTC
cdr3_aa: CASSPGDYTETQYF

v_call: TRBV2
d_call: TRBD2
j_call: TRBJ2-5
clone_size: NA
cdr3_nt: TGTGCCAGCAGTGAATGGGGGACTAGCGGCCCGCAAGAGACCCAGTACTTC
cdr3_aa: CASSEWGTSGPQETQYF

v_call: TRBV7-8
d_call: TRBD1
j_call: TRBJ1-2
clone_size: NA
cdr3_nt: TGTGCCAGCAGACCTTTTCGACAGGGTCTCTATGGCTACACCTTC
cdr3_aa: CASRPFRQGLYGYTF

v_call: TRBV5-4
d_call: NA
j_call: TRBJ2-1
clone_size: NA
cdr3_nt: TGTGCCAGCAGCCGAGGGCCTGACAATGAGCAGTTCTTC
cdr3_aa: CASSRGPDNEQFF

v_call: TRBV6-5
d_call: TRBD1
j_call: TRBJ1-6
clone_size: NA
cdr3_nt: TGTGCCAGCAGGAGGACAGGGGCCGATAATTCACCCCTCCACTTT
cdr3_aa: CASRRTGADNSPLHF

v_call: TRBV29-1
d_call: NA
j_call: TRBJ1-1
clone_size: NA
cdr3_nt: TGCAGCGCCTCACGGGTGAACACTGAAGCTTTCTTT
cdr3_aa: CSASRVNTEAFF

v_call: TRBV2
d_call: TRBD1
j_call: TRBJ1-5
clone_size: NA
cdr3_nt: TGTGCCAGCAGTGGACAGGGGATGTACCAGCCCCAGCATTTT
cdr3_aa: CASSGQGMYQPQHF

v_call: TRBV19
d_call: NA
j_call: TRBJ1-4
clone_size: NA
cdr3_nt: TGTGCCAGTAGTACGGGGACAACTAATGAAAAACTGTTTTTT
cdr3_aa: CASSTGTTNEKLFF

v_call: TRBV29-1
d_call: TRBD1
j_call: TRBJ1-4
clone_size: NA
cdr3_nt: TGCAGCGTCCCCGGACAGGGGAATGAAAAACTGTTTTTT
cdr3_aa: CSVPGQGNEKLFF

v_call: TRBV5-4
d_call: NA
j_call: TRBJ2-7
clone_size: NA
cdr3_nt: TGTGCCAGCAGCTTGCAGGGCATCTACGAGCAGTACTTC
cdr3_aa: CASSLQGIYEQYF

v_call: TRBV5-1
d_call: TRBD1
j_call: TRBJ2-1
clone_size: once
cdr3_nt: TGCGCCAGCAGCCGGGGACAGGCTTCCTACAATGAGCAGTTCTTC
cdr3_aa: CASSRGQASYNEQFF

v_call: TRBV7-9
d_call: NA
j_call: TRBJ1-2
clone_size: NA
cdr3_nt: TGTGCCAGCAGCCAGGCATCCCTTAACTATGGCTACACCTTC
cdr3_aa: CASSQASLNYGYTF

v_call: TRBV23-1
d_call: TRBD1
j_call: TRBJ1-4
clone_size: few
cdr3_nt: TGCGCCAGCAGTTACCGACAGGGGGCGCGGCGCAATGAAAAACTGTTTTTT
cdr3_aa: CASSYRQGARRNEKLFF

v_call: TRBV19
d_call: TRBD1
j_call: TRBJ2-7
clone_size: NA
cdr3_nt: TGTGCCAGTAGTATGGGGGACAGAGGCCTTCAGGAGCAGTACTTC
cdr3_aa: CASSMGDRGLQEQYF

v_call: TRBV5-1
d_call: TRBD2
j_call: TRBJ2-3
clone_size: NA
cdr3_nt: TGCGCCAGCAGCCTCGGACTAGGCGGGGATACGCAGTATTTT
cdr3_aa: CASSLGLGGDTQYF

v_call: TRBV27
d_call: NA
j_call: TRBJ1-5
clone_size: NA
cdr3_nt: TGTGCCAGCAGTTTAGGGGAGGATCAGCCCCAGCATTTT
cdr3_aa: CASSLGEDQPQHF

v_call: TRBV3-1/TRBV3-2
d_call: TRBD1
j_call: TRBJ2-1
clone_size: NA
cdr3_nt: TGTGCCAGCAGCCAGACAGGGATCAATGAGCAGTTCTTC
cdr3_aa: CASSQTGINEQFF

v_call: TRBV5-1
d_call: NA
j_call: TRBJ2-7
clone_size: NA
cdr3_nt: TGCGCCAGCAGCCCCGAAGGGGACTCCTACGAGCAGTACTTC
cdr3_aa: CASSPEGDSYEQYF

v_call: TRBV19
d_call: TRBD1
j_call: TRBJ2-2
clone_size: NA
cdr3_nt: TGTGCCAGTAGTATCCAGGGGGCGATTACCGGGGAGCTGTTTTTT
cdr3_aa: CASSIQGAITGELFF

v_call: TRBV6-6
d_call: NA
j_call: TRBJ2-5
clone_size: NA
cdr3_nt: TGTGCCAGCAGTTTACTGGAAGAGACCCAGTACTTC
cdr3_aa: CASSLLEETQYF

v_call: TRBV7-9
d_call: NA
j_call: TRBJ1-3
clone_size: NA
cdr3_nt: TGTGCCAGCAGCTTAGGGTCACTCTCTGGAAACACCATATATTTT
cdr3_aa: CASSLGSLSGNTIYF

v_call: TRBV6-2/TRBV6-3
d_call: TRBD1
j_call: TRBJ1-6
clone_size: NA
cdr3_nt: TGTGCCAGCCGCCGGGACAGAAATTCACCCCTCCACTTT
cdr3_aa: CASRRDRNSPLHF

v_call: TRBV4-2
d_call: TRBD2
j_call: TRBJ2-1
clone_size: NA
cdr3_nt: TGTGCCAGCAGCCAAGCCGCACTAGCGGGGGGCCCGTACAATGAGCAGTTCTTC
cdr3_aa: CASSQAALAGGPYNEQFF